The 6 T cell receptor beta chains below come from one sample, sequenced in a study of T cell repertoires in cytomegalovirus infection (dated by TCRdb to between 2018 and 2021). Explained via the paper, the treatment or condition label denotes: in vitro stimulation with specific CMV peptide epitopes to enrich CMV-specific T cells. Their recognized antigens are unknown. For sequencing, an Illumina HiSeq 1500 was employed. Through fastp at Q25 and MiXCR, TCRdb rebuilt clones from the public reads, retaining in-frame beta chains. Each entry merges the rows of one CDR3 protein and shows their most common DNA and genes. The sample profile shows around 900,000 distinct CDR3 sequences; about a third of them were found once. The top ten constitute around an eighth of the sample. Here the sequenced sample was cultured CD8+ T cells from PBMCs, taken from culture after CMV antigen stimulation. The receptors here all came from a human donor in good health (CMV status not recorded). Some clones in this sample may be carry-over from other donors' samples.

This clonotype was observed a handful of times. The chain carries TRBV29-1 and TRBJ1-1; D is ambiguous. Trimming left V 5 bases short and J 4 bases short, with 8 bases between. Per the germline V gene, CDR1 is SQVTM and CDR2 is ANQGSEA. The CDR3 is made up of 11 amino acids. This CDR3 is CSVLWGTEAFF. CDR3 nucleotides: TGCAGCGTTTTATGGGGCACTGAAGCTTTCTTT.

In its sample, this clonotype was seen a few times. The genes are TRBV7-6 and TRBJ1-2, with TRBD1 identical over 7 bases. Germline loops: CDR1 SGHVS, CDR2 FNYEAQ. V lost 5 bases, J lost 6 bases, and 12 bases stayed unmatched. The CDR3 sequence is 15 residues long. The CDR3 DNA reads TGTGCCAGCAGCCACGACAGGGCGTCGGTAGATGGCTACACCTTC. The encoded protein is CASSHDRASVDGYTF. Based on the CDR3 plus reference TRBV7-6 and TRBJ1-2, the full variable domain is GAGVSQSPRYKVTKRGQDVALRCDPISGHVSLYWYRQALGQGPEFLTYFNYEAQQDKSGLPNDRFSAERPEGSISTLTIQRTEQRDSAMYRCASSHDRASVDGYTFGSGTRLTVV.

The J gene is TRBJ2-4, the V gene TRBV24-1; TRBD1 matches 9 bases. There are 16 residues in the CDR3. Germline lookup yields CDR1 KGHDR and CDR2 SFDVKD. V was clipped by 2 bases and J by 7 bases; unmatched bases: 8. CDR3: CATSDSTTGGENIQYF. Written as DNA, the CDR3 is TGTGCCACCAGTGATTCGACGACAGGGGGGGAGAACATTCAGTACTTC.

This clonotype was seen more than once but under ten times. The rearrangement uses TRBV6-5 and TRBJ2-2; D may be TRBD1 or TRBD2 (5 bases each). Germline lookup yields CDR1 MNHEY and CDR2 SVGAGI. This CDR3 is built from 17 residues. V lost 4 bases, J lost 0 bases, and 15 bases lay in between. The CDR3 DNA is TGTGCCAGCAGTTCGACCTGGGGGATCTCGAACACCGGGGAGCTGTTTTTT. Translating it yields CASSSTWGISNTGELFF.

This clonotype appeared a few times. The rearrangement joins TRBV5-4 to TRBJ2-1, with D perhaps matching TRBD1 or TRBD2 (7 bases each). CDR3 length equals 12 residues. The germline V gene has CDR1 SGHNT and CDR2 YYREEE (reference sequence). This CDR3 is CAAGGEYNEQFF. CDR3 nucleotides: TGTGCGGCAGGGGGGGAATACAATGAGCAGTTCTTC.

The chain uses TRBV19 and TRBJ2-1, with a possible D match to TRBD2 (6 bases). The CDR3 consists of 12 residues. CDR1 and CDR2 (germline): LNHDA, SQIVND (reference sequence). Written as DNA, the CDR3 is TGTGTCACCGGACTAAAGTACAATGAGCAGTTCTTC. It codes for CVTGLKYNEQFF. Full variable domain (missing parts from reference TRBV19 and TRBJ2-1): DGGITQSPKYLFRKEGQNVTLSCEQNLNHDAMYWYRQDPGQGLRLIYYSQIVNDFQKGDIAEGYSVSREKKESFPLTVTSAQKNPTAFYLCVTGLKYNEQFFGPGTRLTVL.